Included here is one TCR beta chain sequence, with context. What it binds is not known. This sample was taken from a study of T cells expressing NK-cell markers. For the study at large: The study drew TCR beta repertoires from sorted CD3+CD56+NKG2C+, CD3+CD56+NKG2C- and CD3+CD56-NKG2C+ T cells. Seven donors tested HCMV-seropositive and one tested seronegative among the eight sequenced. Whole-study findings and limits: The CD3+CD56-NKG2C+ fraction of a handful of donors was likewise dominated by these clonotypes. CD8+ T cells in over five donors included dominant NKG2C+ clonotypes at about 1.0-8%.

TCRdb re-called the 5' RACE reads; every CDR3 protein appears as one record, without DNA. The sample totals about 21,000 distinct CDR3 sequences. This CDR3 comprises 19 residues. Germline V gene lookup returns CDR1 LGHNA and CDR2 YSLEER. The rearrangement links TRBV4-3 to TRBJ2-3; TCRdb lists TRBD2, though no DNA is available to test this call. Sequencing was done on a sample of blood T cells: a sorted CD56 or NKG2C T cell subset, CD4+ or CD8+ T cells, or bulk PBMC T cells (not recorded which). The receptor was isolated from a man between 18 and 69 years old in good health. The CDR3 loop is CASSQTGLAGGGGTDTQYF.